This TCR beta chain was profiled in a study of blood T cell repertoires in COVID-19. Clinical history reported by participants formed the basis on which cohorts were assigned. The V and J ends lost 2 bases and 8 bases, in that order; junction bases with no gene match: 2. In germline, CDR1 is SGHTA, CDR2 FQGTGA. The CDR3 spans 13 residues. Some clones are missing from TCRdb's copy, which holds only in-frame ones; the method was immunoSEQ multiplex PCR. The repertoire holds 350,000 to 400,000 clones, with more than 75% as singletons. The origin of this receptor is a woman aged 18-35 years who had recovered from COVID-19. The chain has TRBV7-3 and TRBJ1-2, with TRBD1 matching over 10 bases. Input material: PBMCs or T cells enriched from blood (not recorded which). The DNA for the CDR3 is TGTGCCAGCAGCTTAGGGACAGGGGAGGGCTACACCTTC. Translating it yields CASSLGTGEGYTF.